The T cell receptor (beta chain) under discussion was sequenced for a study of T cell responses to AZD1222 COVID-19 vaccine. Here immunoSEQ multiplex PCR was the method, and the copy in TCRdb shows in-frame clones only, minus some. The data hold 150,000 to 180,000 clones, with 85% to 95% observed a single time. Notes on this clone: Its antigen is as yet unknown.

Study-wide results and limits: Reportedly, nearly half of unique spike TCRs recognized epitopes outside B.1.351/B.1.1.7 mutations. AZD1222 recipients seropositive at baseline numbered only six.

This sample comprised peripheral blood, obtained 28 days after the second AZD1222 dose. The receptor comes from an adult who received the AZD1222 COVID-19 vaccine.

The CDR3 nucleotides read TGTGCCAGCAGTCTCCAAGGGAGGGGTAGGAGTGAAGCTTTCTTT. Protein sequence: CASSLQGRGRSEAFF. The chain employs TRBV6-5 and TRBJ1-1; D possibly corresponds to TRBD1 (5 bases). This CDR3 is 15 amino acids long. The V gene's germline CDR1 is MNHEY and CDR2 SVGAGI. The germline V and J ends were trimmed by 5 bases and 7 bases, with 20 bases remaining between them.